What follows are 19 T cell receptor beta chains derived from one specimen sequenced in a study of shared clonotypes between healthy human individuals (dated by TCRdb to about 2020). CD8 naive samples consisted of CD45RO-negative cells that were positively selected for CCR7, yielding a CD45RA+CCR7+ population without TemRA cells. Library method: the immunoSEQ multiplex PCR assay. In its TCRdb copy, this immuneACCESS table keeps in-frame sequences only and misses some clones. Where compared with another copy, unresolved V genes explain less than half of these, and the others have no known cause. Across this sample there are about 2,200,000 clones, with approximately 94% seen only once. About 1.5% of the sample is held by the ten biggest clonotypes. The sequenced sample was naive CD8+ T cells from PBMCs. According to the study, the label for this sample's cell subset or site signals: CD45RA+CCR7+. These receptors were collected from a man aged 18 to 29 in good health. Some clones in this sample may be carry-over from other donors' samples.

CDR3: CATRGTGNFQQYF. CDR3 coding DNA: TGTGCCACAAGGGGGACAGGGAATTTCCAGCAGTACTTC. The V call is TRBV27, the J call TRBJ2-7; 9 bases map to TRBD1. After removal of 10 bases from V and 8 bases from J, the junction contained 12 bases not matched to a gene. The germline gives CDR1 MNHEY, CDR2 SMNVEV (reference sequence). The CDR3 has 13 amino acids.

As to this clone: The sample contains more than one DNA sequence encoding this CDR3. The chain carries TRBV7-8 and TRBJ1-1; the D is unclear. Germline V gives CDR1 SGHVS, CDR2 FQNEAQ. V gave up 0 bases and J gave up 1 base, with 3 bases separating them. The CDR3 sequence is 13 residues long. CDR3 loop: CASSLAGNTEAFF. The CDR3 DNA sequence: TGTGCCAGCAGCTTAGCAGGGAACACTGAAGCTTTCTTT.

The V and J genes are TRBV28 and TRBJ1-3; the D gene is possibly TRBD1 (5 bases). V was clipped by 4 bases and J by 0 bases, with 16 bases between them. The CDR3 extends over 17 amino acids. Germline CDR1 MDHEN, CDR2 SYDVKM. CDR3 nucleotide sequence: TGTGCCAGCAGTTCATCTGGGGACCGCAGCTCTGGAAACACCATATATTTT. Residues: CASSSSGDRSSGNTIYF.

The chain links TRBV25-1 to TRBJ1-5; D gene uncertain. Germline V gene sequence: CDR1 MGHDK, CDR2 SYGVNS. The CDR3 runs to 14 residues. V lost 1 base to trimming and J lost 5 bases, with 9 bases between them. In nucleotides, the CDR3 is TGTGCCAGCAGTGAATCCCCTGGGGATCAGCCCCAGCATTTT. Translated, it gives CASSESPGDQPQHF.

J is TRBJ1-1 and V is TRBV5-8; D is unclear. The CDR3 runs to 14 residues. The germline gives CDR1 SGHTS, CDR2 YDEGEE. The ends were cut back, 0 bases at V and 4 bases at J, with 10 bases in the middle. This CDR3 reads CASSLGRVGTEAFF. The CDR3 DNA sequence: TGTGCCAGCAGCTTGGGGAGGGTAGGCACTGAAGCTTTCTTT. The complete variable domain, with remaining parts taken from reference TRBV5-8 and TRBJ1-1, reads EAGVTQSPTHLIKTRGQQATLRCSPISGHTSVYWYQQALGLGLQFLLWYDEGEERNRGNFPPRFSGRQFPNYSSELNVNALELEDSALYLCASSLGRVGTEAFFGQGTRLTVV.

The V gene is TRBV28, the J gene TRBJ2-2, with D hard to call. The germline V gene encodes CDR1 MDHEN and CDR2 SYDVKM. There are 14 residues in the CDR3. Trimming removed 5 bases at V and 6 bases at J, with 13 bases between. The CDR3 loop is CASSPGSRPGELFF. CDR3 nucleotide sequence: TGTGCCAGCAGTCCCGGGTCCAGGCCCGGGGAGCTGTTTTTT.

J is TRBJ2-7 and V is TRBV28, with 9 positions matching TRBD2. V dropped 6 bases and J dropped 3; count of bases not matched to a gene: 6. This CDR3 region has 14 residues. Germline loops: CDR1 MDHEN, CDR2 SYDVKM. CDR3 amino acids: CASSYGAGGYEQYF. The CDR3 coding sequence is TGTGCCAGCAGCTACGGAGCGGGAGGCTACGAGCAGTACTTC.

This rearrangement joins TRBV14 to TRBJ1-2; TRBD1 is a possible D gene (6 bases). Trimming took off 4 bases at V and 3 bases at J, with 15 bases between the two ends. CDR1 SGHDN and CDR2 FVKESK come from the germline V gene. This CDR3 spans 15 amino acids. CDR3 region: CASSPPRTAHYGYTF. For the CDR3, the DNA is TGTGCCAGCAGCCCGCCCCGGACAGCGCACTATGGCTACACCTTC.

The gene calls are TRBV28 and TRBJ2-7; TRBD1 agrees at 7 bases. The CDR3 totals 13 residues. V lost 10 bases and J lost 4; bases outside the gene matches: 10. CDR1 and CDR2 from the germline V gene are MDHEN and SYDVKM. The CDR3 region has the DNA TGTGCCACCTCAAGGGGCAGGGGGTACGAGCAGTACTTC. Residues: CATSRGRGYEQYF.

V and J are TRBV5-4 and TRBJ2-7; 9 bases fit TRBD1. Trimming at V came to 1 base and at J to 4 bases, leaving 6 bases not matched to a gene. The CDR3 runs 15 residues. CDR1 is SGHNT, CDR2 YYREEE, per germline (reference sequence). This CDR3 is CASSLRQGGRYEQYF. CDR3 in DNA: TGTGCCAGCAGCTTGAGACAGGGGGGCAGATACGAGCAGTACTTC. The variable domain in full, with the rest retrieved from reference TRBV5-4 and TRBJ2-7, is ETGVTQSPTHLIKTRGQQVTLRCSSQSGHNTVSWYQQALGQGPQFIFQYYREEENGRGNFPPRFSGLQFPNYSSELNVNALELDDSALYLCASSLRQGGRYEQYFGPGTRLTVT.

The J gene is TRBJ2-7, the V gene TRBV27, with 12 bases identical to TRBD1. Germline CDR1 MNHEY, CDR2 SMNVEV (reference sequence). The CDR3 is 15 amino acids. J lost 2 bases, V lost 6 bases, and 5 bases had no gene match. The CDR3 loop is CASSERDRGPYEQYF. The DNA for the CDR3 is TGTGCCAGCAGCGAAAGGGACAGGGGGCCCTACGAGCAGTACTTC.

V is TRBV5-1 and J is TRBJ2-2; a weak D match, TRBD2 (6 bases). The ends were cut back, 1 base at V and 5 bases at J, with 9 bases in the middle. The germline V gene has CDR1 SGHRS and CDR2 YFSETQ. This CDR3 has 14 amino acids. DNA for the CDR3: TGCGCCAGCAGCTTGTTCGGGGGAACCGGGGAGCTGTTTTTT. Translated, it gives CASSLFGGTGELFF. The variable domain in full, with the rest retrieved from reference TRBV5-1 and TRBJ2-2, is KAGVTQTPRYLIKTRGQQVTLSCSPISGHRSVSWYQQTPGQGLQFLFEYFSETQRNKGNFPGRFSGRQFSNSRSEMNVSTLELGDSALYLCASSLFGGTGELFFGEGSRLTVL.

This clone has a single count. The V and J genes are TRBV18 and TRBJ2-5; 8 nucleotides line up with TRBD1. V lost 6 bases, J lost 3 bases, and 9 bases stayed unmatched. CDR1 is KGHSH and CDR2 is LQKENI in the germline V gene. This CDR3 contains 15 residues. CDR3: CASSPAQTGEETQYF. For the CDR3, the DNA is TGTGCCAGCTCCCCTGCGCAGACAGGGGAAGAGACCCAGTACTTC. Full variable domain (rest looked up from reference TRBV18 and TRBJ2-5): NAGVMQNPRHLVRRRGQEARLRCSPMKGHSHVYWYRQLPEEGLKFMVYLQKENIIDESGMPKERFSAEFPKEGPSILRIQQVVRGDSAAYFCASSPAQTGEETQYFGPGTRLLVL.

Here the CDR3 DNA reads TGTGCCAGCAGCCCTGACAACCACAATGAGCAGTTCTTC. Encoded protein: CASSPDNHNEQFF. This rearrangement joins TRBV11-2 to TRBJ2-1, with D unclear. CDR1 and CDR2 from the germline V gene are SGHAT and FQNNGV. Between the trimmed V and J ends, which lost 5 bases and 5 bases, there was a span of 10 bases. CDR3 length equals 13 residues.

This sequence joins TRBV27 and TRBJ2-7; possibly TRBD2 for D (6 bases). The germline V gene encodes CDR1 MNHEY and CDR2 SMNVEV (reference sequence). The CDR3 has 16 residues. Trimming took 0 bases from V and 4 from J, leaving 16 bases between them. The CDR3 here is CASSLSRGGGIYEQYF. CDR3 nucleotide sequence: TGTGCCAGCAGTTTATCGAGAGGCGGCGGGATTTACGAGCAGTACTTC.

The chain links TRBV28 to TRBJ2-3, with D hard to call. The germline gives CDR1 MDHEN, CDR2 SYDVKM. V shed 6 bases and J shed 1 base, with 14 bases lying between them. CDR3 size: 15 residues. The CDR3 loop is CASSLLPKGTDTQYF. The CDR3, as DNA: TGTGCCAGCAGCCTTCTACCAAAAGGCACAGATACGCAGTATTTT.

This clone was found a few times. This chain uses TRBV10-1 with TRBJ2-7, with 11 bases that match TRBD1. This CDR3 is built from 16 residues. J was trimmed by 3 bases and V by 4 bases; bases with no gene match: 8. The germline gives CDR1 WNHNN, CDR2 SYGVQD (reference sequence). CDR3 bases: TGCGCCAGCAGTGGAGTAGGACAGGGGGCTTTCTACGAGCAGTACTTC. It is translated as CASSGVGQGAFYEQYF.

This chain joins TRBV27 and TRBJ2-1, with TRBD2 matching over 7 bases. This CDR3 comprises 14 residues. After removal of 6 bases from V and 3 bases from J, the junction contained 5 bases not matched to a gene. Germline V CDR1 and CDR2: MNHEY, SMNVEV (reference sequence). The CDR3 here is CASRPLAVYNEQFF. The CDR3, as DNA: TGTGCCAGCAGACCCCTAGCGGTCTACAATGAGCAGTTCTTC.

V is TRBV7-9 and J is TRBJ1-2; tentatively, D is TRBD1 (5 bases). The CDR3 is 17 amino acids. V dropped 1 base and J dropped 3 bases, with 18 bases sitting between them. The germline V gene has CDR1 SEHNR and CDR2 FQNEAQ (reference sequence). The CDR3 nucleotides read TGTGCCAGCAGCTTAGTCGGAGGGGAGGGACCAGACTATGGCTACACCTTC. Amino acid sequence: CASSLVGGEGPDYGYTF.